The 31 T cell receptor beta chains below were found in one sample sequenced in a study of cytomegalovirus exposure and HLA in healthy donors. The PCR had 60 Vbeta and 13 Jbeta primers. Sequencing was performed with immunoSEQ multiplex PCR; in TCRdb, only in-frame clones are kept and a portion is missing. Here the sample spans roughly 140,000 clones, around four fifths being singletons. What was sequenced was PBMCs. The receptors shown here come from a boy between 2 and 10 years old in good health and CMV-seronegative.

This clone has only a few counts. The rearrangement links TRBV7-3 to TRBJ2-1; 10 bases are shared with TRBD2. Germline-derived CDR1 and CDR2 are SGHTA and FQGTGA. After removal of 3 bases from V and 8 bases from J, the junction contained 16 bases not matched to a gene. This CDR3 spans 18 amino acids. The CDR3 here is CASSFLPKDLAGVDEQFF. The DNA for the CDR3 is TGTGCCAGCAGCTTTTTGCCCAAGGACCTAGCGGGAGTGGATGAGCAGTTCTTC.

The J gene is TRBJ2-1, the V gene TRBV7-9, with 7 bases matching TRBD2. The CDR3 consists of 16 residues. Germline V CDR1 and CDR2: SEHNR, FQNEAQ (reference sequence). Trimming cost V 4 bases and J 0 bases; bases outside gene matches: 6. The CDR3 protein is CASSWRGGSSYNEQFF. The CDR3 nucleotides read TGTGCCAGCAGCTGGCGAGGCGGGAGCTCCTACAATGAGCAGTTCTTC.

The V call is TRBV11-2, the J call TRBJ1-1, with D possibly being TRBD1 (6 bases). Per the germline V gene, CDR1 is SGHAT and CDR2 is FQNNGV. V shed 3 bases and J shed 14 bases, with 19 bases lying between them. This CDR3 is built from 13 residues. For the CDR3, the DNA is TGTGCCAGCAGCTTGTCTGGGCGTAACAGGGTATTCTTT. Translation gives CASSLSGRNRVFF.

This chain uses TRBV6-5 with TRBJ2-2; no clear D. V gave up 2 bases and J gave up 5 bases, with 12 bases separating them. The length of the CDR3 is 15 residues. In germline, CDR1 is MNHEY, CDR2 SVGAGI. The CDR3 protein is CASSYTGSATGELFF. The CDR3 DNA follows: TGTGCCAGCAGTTACACTGGCTCAGCGACCGGGGAGCTGTTTTTT.

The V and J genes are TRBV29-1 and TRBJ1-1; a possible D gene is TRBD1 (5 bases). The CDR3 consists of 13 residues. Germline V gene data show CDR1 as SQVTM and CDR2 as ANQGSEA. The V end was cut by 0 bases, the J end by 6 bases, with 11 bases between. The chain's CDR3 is CSVEDDLGAEAFF. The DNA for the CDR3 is TGCAGCGTTGAAGATGATCTAGGGGCTGAAGCTTTCTTT.

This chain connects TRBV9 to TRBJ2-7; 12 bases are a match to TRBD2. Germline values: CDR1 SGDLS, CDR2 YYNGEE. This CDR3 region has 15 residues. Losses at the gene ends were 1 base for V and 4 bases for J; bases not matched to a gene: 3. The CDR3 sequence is CASSVSGTSGYEQYF. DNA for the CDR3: TGTGCCAGCAGCGTATCCGGGACTAGCGGGTACGAGCAGTACTTC.

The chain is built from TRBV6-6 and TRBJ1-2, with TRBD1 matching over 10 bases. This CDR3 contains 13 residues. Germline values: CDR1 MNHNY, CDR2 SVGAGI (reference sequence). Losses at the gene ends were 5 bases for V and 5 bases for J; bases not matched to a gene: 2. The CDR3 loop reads CASSPDRGYGYTF. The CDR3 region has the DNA TGTGCCAGCAGTCCGGACAGGGGGTATGGCTACACCTTC.

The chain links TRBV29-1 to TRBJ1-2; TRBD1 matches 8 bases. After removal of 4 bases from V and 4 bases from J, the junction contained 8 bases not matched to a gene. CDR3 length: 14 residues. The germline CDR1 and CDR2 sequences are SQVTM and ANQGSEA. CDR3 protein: CSVVRQGASYGYTF. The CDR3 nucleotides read TGCAGCGTTGTCCGTCAGGGGGCGAGCTATGGCTACACCTTC.

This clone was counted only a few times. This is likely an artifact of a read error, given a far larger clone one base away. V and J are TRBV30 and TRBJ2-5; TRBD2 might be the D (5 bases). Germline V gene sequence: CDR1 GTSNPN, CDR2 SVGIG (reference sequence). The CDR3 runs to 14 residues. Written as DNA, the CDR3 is TGTGCCTTGAGTACCTTCGACCCGGGGGAGACCCAGTACTTC. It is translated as CALSTFDPGETQYF.

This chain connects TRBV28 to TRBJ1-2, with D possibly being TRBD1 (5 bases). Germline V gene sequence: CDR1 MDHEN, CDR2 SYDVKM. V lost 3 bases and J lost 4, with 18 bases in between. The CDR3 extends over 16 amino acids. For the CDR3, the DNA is TGTGCCAGCAGTTTCCCGCAGGGCCCGGAGTTCTATGGCTACACCTTC. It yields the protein CASSFPQGPEFYGYTF.

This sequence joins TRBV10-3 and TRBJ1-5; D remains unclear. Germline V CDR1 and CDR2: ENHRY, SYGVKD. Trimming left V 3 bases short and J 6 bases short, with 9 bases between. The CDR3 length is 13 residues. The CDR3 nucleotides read TGTGCCATCAGTGACTTGGTCAGTCAGCCCCAGCATTTT. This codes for CAISDLVSQPQHF.

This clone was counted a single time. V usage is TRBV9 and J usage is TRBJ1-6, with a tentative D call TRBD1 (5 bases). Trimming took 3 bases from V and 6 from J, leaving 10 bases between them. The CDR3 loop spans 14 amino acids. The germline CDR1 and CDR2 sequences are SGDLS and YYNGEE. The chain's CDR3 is CASSERQGNSPLHF. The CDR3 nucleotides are TGTGCCAGCAGCGAACGGCAGGGTAATTCACCCCTCCACTTT.

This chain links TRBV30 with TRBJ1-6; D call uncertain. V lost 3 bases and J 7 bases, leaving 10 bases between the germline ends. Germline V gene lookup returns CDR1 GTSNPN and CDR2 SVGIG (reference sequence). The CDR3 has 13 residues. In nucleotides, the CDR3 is TGTGCCTGGAGGACCGGAGGGAATTCACCCCTCCACTTT. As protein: CAWRTGGNSPLHF.

The CDR3 DNA is TGTGCCAGCAGGTCTACTAGCGGGGGCGATATGAGCACAGATACGCAGTATTTT. It translates to CASRSTSGGDMSTDTQYF. J is TRBJ2-3 and V is TRBV7-3; 11 bases are shared with TRBD2. Germline V CDR1 and CDR2: SGHTA, FQGTGA. V lost 6 bases, J lost 0 bases, and 11 bases stayed unmatched. The CDR3 consists of 18 residues.

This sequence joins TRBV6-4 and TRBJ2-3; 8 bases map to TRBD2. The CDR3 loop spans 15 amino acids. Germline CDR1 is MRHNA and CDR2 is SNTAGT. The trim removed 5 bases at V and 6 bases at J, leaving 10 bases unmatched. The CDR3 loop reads CASSTSGTSPDTQYF. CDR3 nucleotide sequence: TGTGCCAGCAGTACCTCCGGGACTAGTCCCGATACGCAGTATTTT.

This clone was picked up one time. The CDR3 reads CSVAPRGTSGTNEQFF. The CDR3 bases are TGCAGCGTTGCTCCCAGGGGGACTAGCGGGACTAATGAGCAGTTCTTC. The chain has TRBV29-1 and TRBJ2-1; TRBD2 matches at 13 bases. The CDR3 has 16 amino acids. The V and J ends lost 4 bases and 7 bases, in that order; junction bases with no gene match: 10. CDR1 is SQVTM, CDR2 ANQGSEA, per germline.

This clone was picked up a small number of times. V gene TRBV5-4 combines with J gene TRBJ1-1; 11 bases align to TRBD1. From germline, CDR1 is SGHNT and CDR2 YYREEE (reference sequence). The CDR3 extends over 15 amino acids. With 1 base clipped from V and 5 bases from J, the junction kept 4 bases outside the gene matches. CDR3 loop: CASSLPGQGGTEAFF. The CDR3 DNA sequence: TGTGCCAGCAGCTTGCCGGGACAGGGGGGAACTGAAGCTTTCTTT.

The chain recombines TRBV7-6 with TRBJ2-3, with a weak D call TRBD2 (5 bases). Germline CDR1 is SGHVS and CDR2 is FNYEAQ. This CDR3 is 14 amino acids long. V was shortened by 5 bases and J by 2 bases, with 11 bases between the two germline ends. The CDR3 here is CASSRSGYTDTQYF. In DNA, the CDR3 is TGTGCCAGCAGCCGGTCGGGATACACAGATACGCAGTATTTT.

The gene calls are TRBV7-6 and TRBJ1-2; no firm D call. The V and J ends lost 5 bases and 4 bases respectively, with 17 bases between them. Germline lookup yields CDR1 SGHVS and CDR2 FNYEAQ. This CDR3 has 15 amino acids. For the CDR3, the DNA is TGTGCCAGCAGCGAAGTCGGCGGGGTAGGCTATGGCTACACCTTC. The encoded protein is CASSEVGGVGYGYTF.

CDR3 sequence: CSVAIRAGELFF. CDR3 coding DNA: TGCAGCGTCGCCATCCGGGCCGGGGAGCTGTTTTTT. V gene TRBV29-1 combines with J gene TRBJ2-2; D remains ambiguous. The CDR3 contains 12 residues. Germline CDR1 and CDR2: SQVTM and ANQGSEA. V was trimmed by 6 bases and J by 6 bases, leaving 11 bases between them.

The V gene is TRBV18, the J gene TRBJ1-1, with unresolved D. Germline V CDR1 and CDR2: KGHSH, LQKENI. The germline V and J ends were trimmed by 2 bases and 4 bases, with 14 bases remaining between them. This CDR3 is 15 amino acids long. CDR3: CASSPAQTPGTEAFF. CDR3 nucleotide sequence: TGTGCCAGCTCACCAGCCCAGACACCCGGCACTGAAGCTTTCTTT.

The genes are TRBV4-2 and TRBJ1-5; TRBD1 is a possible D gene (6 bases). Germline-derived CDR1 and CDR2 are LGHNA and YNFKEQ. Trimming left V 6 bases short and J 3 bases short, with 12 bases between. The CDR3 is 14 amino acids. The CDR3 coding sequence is TGTGCCAGCAGAAAAGGGGGGGACAATCAGCCCCAGCATTTT. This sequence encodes CASRKGGDNQPQHF.

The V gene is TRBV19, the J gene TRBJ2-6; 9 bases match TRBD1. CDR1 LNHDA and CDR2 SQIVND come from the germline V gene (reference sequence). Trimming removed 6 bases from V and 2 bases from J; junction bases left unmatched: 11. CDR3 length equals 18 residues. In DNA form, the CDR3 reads TGTGCCAGTAGCCCAGGGGGACAGGGACTTGCTGGGGCCAACGTCCTGACTTTC. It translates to CASSPGGQGLAGANVLTF.

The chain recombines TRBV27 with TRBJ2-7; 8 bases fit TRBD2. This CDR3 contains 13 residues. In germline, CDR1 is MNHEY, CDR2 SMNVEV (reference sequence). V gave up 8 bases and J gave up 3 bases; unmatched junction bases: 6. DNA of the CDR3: TGTGCCAGCGCGTTCGGGAGGGACTACGAGCAGTACTTC. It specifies CASAFGRDYEQYF.

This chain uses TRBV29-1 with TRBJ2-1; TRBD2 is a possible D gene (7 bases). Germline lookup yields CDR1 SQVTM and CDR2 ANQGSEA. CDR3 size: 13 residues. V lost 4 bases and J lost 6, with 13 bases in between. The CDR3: CSVGQGRANEQFF. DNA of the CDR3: TGCAGCGTTGGGCAGGGGAGGGCCAATGAGCAGTTCTTC.

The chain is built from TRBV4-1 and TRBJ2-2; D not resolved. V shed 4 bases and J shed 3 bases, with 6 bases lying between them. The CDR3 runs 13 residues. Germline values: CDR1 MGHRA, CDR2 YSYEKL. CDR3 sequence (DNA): TGCGCCAGCAGCCGTCGGGACACCGGGGAGCTGTTTTTT. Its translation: CASSRRDTGELFF.

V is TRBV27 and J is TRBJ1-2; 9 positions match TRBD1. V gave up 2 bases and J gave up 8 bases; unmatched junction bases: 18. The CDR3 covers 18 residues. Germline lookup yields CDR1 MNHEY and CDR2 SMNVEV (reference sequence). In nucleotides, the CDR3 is TGTGCCAGCAGTTTAGCTCCCGGGACAGGGCCCCTTCTTCTAGGCTACACCTTC. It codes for CASSLAPGTGPLLLGYTF.

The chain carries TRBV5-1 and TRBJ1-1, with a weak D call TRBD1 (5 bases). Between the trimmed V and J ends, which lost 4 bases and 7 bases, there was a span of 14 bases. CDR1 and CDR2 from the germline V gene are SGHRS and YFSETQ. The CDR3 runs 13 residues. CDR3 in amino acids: CASSIQKGIEAFF. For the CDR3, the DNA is TGCGCCAGCAGCATACAGAAGGGGATTGAAGCTTTCTTT.

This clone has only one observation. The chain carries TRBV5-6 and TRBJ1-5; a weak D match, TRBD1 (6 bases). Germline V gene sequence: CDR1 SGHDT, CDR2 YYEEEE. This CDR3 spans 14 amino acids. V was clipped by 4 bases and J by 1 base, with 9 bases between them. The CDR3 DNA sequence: TGTGCCAGCAGCCCTACAGGGAGCAATCAGCCCCAGCATTTT. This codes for CASSPTGSNQPQHF.

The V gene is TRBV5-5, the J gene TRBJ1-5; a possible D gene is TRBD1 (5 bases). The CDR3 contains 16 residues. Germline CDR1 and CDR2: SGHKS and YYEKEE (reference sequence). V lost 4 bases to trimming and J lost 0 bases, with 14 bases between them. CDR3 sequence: CASSPAGGYSNQPQHF. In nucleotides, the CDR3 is TGTGCCAGCAGCCCGGCGGGGGGGTATAGCAATCAGCCCCAGCATTTT.

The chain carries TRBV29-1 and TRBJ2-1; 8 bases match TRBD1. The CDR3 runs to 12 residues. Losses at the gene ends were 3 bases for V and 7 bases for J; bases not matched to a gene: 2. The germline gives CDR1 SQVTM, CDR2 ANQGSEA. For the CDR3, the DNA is TGCAGCGTTGACAGGGGGCGGAATGAGCAGTTCTTC. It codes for CSVDRGRNEQFF.